This TCR beta chain was captured in a study of shared clonotypes between healthy human individuals. Study information: Each donor contributed plates that comprised three CD4 naive, three CD4 memory, two CD8 naive and one CD8 memory.

CDR3 length equals 14 residues. J was trimmed by 14 bases and V by 8 bases; bases with no gene match: 16. Looked up from germline, CDR1 is MNHEY and CDR2 is SMNVEV (reference sequence). Method: immunoSEQ multiplex PCR; TCRdb's copy keeps in-frame clones and lacks some. Counted here are over 1.5 million clones, 95% to 99% occurring once; the ten biggest clones make up less than 0.55%. This clonotype originated in a man aged 25-45 years in good health. Material for sequencing was naive CD4+ T cells sorted from blood. Stated subset: CD45RA+ positively selected. This chain links TRBV27 with TRBJ2-1; 9 nucleotides agree with TRBD2. CDR3 in amino acids: CASWRREGPPGEFF. CDR3 DNA sequence: TGTGCCAGCTGGCGGCGGGAGGGTCCCCCGGGGGAGTTCTTC.